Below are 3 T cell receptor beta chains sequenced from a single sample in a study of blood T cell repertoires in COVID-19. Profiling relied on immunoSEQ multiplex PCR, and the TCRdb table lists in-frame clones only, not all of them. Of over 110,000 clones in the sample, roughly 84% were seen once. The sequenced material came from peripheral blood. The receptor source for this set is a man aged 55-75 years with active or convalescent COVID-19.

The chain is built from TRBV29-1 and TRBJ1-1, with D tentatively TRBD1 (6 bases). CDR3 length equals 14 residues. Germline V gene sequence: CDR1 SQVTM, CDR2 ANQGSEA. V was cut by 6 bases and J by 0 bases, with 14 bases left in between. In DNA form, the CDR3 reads TGCAGCGTAAACTACAGGGACGTGAACACTGAAGCTTTCTTT. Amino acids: CSVNYRDVNTEAFF.

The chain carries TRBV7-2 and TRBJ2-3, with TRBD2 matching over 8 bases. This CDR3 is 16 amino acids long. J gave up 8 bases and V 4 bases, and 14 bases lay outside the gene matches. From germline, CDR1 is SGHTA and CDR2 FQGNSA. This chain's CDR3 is CASSSTWRGAGGTQYF. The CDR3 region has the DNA TGTGCCAGCAGCTCGACTTGGCGGGGGGCCGGTGGTACGCAGTATTTT.

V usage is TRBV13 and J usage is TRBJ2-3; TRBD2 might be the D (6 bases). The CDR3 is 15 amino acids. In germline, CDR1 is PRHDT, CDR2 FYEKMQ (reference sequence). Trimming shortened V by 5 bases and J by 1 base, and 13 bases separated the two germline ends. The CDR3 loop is CASSPSGRGTDTQYF. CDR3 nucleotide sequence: TGTGCCAGCAGCCCCAGCGGGCGTGGCACAGATACGCAGTATTTT.